The 17 T cell receptor beta chains below all came from one sample that was sequenced in a study of CD8+ T cells in alopecia areata (dated by TCRdb to the late 2010s). What the treatment or condition label conveys for this sample: oral pan-JAK inhibitor, 5-10 mg twice daily. The library was built by means of the immunoSEQ multiplex PCR assay. RNA was extracted from all samples and reverse transcribed into cDNA, which served as template for TCR sequencing. The immuneACCESS repertoire file appears here via TCRdb, limited to in-frame rearrangements. These files lack a portion of the clones; in checked studies, under half of the deficit traces to unresolved V genes, and the cause of the others is not known. Counted in this sample were 210,000 or so clones; approximately 70% of them appeared once. The ten biggest clones cover roughly 1.2% of the sample. The source was CD4+ T cells sorted from blood, collected at week 44, from a patient treated with tofacitinib. Every receptor here comes from a human donor with alopecia areata.

This clone occurred a few times. V usage is TRBV7-2 and J usage is TRBJ1-1; no firm D call. CDR1 is SGHTA, CDR2 FQGNSA, per germline. The CDR3 contains 12 residues. V was cut by 5 bases and J by 8 bases, with 12 bases left in between. Written as DNA, the CDR3 is TGTGCCAGCAGCCCTCGGCTCGGGGAAGCTTTCTTT. This gives the protein CASSPRLGEAFF.

The CDR3 sequence: CSVRSDSHGYTF. In nucleotides, the CDR3 is TGCAGCGTTCGCTCGGACAGCCATGGCTACACCTTC. The chain recombines TRBV29-1 with TRBJ1-2, with D tentatively TRBD1 (6 bases). The CDR3 is 12 residues long. The V end was cut by 5 bases, the J end by 6 bases, with 13 bases between. CDR1 is SQVTM, CDR2 ANQGSEA, per germline.

J is TRBJ2-5 and V is TRBV6-6; D is possibly TRBD2 (5 bases). V lost 2 bases and J lost 1, with 11 bases in between. The CDR3 has 15 residues. Per the germline V gene, CDR1 is MNHNY and CDR2 is SVGAGI (reference sequence). The CDR3 here is CASSYRVGGQETQYF. In DNA form, the CDR3 reads TGTGCCAGCAGTTACCGTGTAGGAGGCCAAGAGACCCAGTACTTC.

Only one count was recorded for this clone. The chain employs TRBV5-1 and TRBJ2-3; 7 bases align to TRBD1. The CDR3 contains 16 residues. The trim removed 1 base at V and 2 bases at J, leaving 7 bases unmatched. Germline lookup yields CDR1 SGHRS and CDR2 YFSETQ. The CDR3 DNA is TGCGCCAGCAGCTTGAGGGGACAGACAACCACAGATACGCAGTATTTT. Translation: CASSLRGQTTTDTQYF.

This chain joins TRBV19 and TRBJ2-3; perhaps TRBD1 as D (6 bases). Germline V gene sequence: CDR1 LNHDA, CDR2 SQIVND (reference sequence). V lost 10 bases, J lost 0 bases, and 14 bases lay in between. The CDR3 spans 14 residues. CDR3 protein: CATSQGWSTDTQYF. CDR3 bases: TGTGCCACCTCACAGGGCTGGAGCACAGATACGCAGTATTTT.

The rearrangement links TRBV30 to TRBJ1-4, with no clear D. Germline loops: CDR1 GTSNPN, CDR2 SVGIG (reference sequence). V was shortened by 1 base and J by 8 bases, with 11 bases between the two germline ends. This CDR3 is 13 amino acids long. The CDR3 loop reads CAWSGGSAEKLFF. CDR3 DNA sequence: TGTGCCTGGAGTGGGGGTTCCGCGGAAAAACTGTTTTTT.

This chain joins TRBV4-2 and TRBJ2-5; TRBD2 matches at 11 bases. The V gene end was trimmed by 1 base and the J gene end by 2 bases; junction bases not matched to a gene: 15. The CDR3 totals 20 residues. In germline, CDR1 is LGHNA, CDR2 YNFKEQ. The CDR3 is CASSQARTSGGLITQETQYF. DNA for the CDR3: TGTGCCAGCAGCCAAGCGAGAACTAGCGGGGGCCTCATTACGCAAGAGACCCAGTACTTC.

The chain uses TRBV2 and TRBJ2-5, with D uncertain. The CDR3 consists of 12 residues. In germline, CDR1 is SNHLY, CDR2 FYNNEI. V dropped 7 bases and J dropped 5 bases, with 11 bases sitting between them. In DNA form, the CDR3 reads TGTGCCAGCACCCCCTCGGCGGAGACCCAGTACTTC. Its translation is CASTPSAETQYF.

This clone was recorded only once. V gene TRBV25-1 combines with J gene TRBJ2-5; TRBD1 aligns across 9 bases. CDR1 MGHDK and CDR2 SYGVNS come from the germline V gene. The CDR3 has 14 amino acids. V was clipped by 5 bases and J by 4 bases; unmatched bases: 5. Here the CDR3 reads CASSTKDRGETQYF. The CDR3 bases are TGTGCCAGCAGTACCAAGGACAGGGGAGAGACCCAGTACTTC. Using reference TRBV25-1 and TRBJ2-5 for the parts outside the CDR3, the full variable domain is EADIYQTPRYLVIGTGKKITLECSQTMGHDKMYWYQQDPGMELHLIHYSYGVNSTEKGDLSSESTVSRIRTEHFPLTLESARPSHTSQYLCASSTKDRGETQYFGPGTRLLVL.

This clone was seen many times. The V and J genes are TRBV2 and TRBJ1-5; D is uncertain. Trimming shortened V by 8 bases and J by 0 bases, and 14 bases separated the two germline ends. Germline V gives CDR1 SNHLY, CDR2 FYNNEI. CDR3 length: 15 amino acids. CDR3 bases: TGTGCCAGCGCCGCGCGGGGTAATAGCAATCAGCCCCAGCATTTT. Encoded protein: CASAARGNSNQPQHF.

The chain combines TRBV15 with TRBJ2-1; 13 bases map to TRBD2. Germline V gives CDR1 LNHNV, CDR2 YYDKDF (reference sequence). The J segment lost 8 bases and the V segment lost 8 bases, leaving 6 bases of the junction unmatched. CDR3 length equals 14 residues. The CDR3 loop is CATQGTSGVDEQFF. CDR3 DNA: TGTGCCACCCAAGGGACTAGCGGGGTGGATGAGCAGTTCTTC. The whole variable domain, filled in from reference TRBV15 and TRBJ2-1, reads DAMVIQNPRYQVTQFGKPVTLSCSQTLNHNVMYWYQQKSSQAPKLLFHYYDKDFNNEADTPDNFQSRRPNTSFCFLDIRSPGLGDTAMYLCATQGTSGVDEQFFGPGTRLTVL.

The CDR3 loop is CASSLSGPNTGELFF. CDR3 nucleotides: TGTGCCAGCAGTTTATCAGGGCCCAACACCGGGGAGCTGTTTTTT. The genes are TRBV28 and TRBJ2-2; perhaps TRBD1 as D (5 bases). The V gene lost 1 base and the J gene lost 2 bases, with 8 bases spanning the gap. CDR1 and CDR2 from the germline V gene are MDHEN and SYDVKM. The CDR3 is made up of 15 amino acids.

V gene TRBV7-3 combines with J gene TRBJ2-5; TRBD1 might be the D (5 bases). Per the germline V gene, CDR1 is SGHTA and CDR2 is FQGTGA. V was cut by 4 bases and J by 2 bases, with 8 bases left in between. CDR3 length equals 13 residues. The CDR3 bases are TGTGCCAGCAGCTCGACAGTACAAGAGACCCAGTACTTC. Translating gives CASSSTVQETQYF.

V gene TRBV18 combines with J gene TRBJ1-6; 9 positions agree with TRBD1. CDR3 length: 13 residues. J was trimmed by 9 bases and V by 3 bases; bases with no gene match: 0. Germline V lookup: CDR1 KGHSH, CDR2 LQKENI. The CDR3 reads CASSPGQGSPLHF. In DNA, the CDR3 is TGTGCCAGCTCACCGGGACAGGGTTCACCCCTCCACTTT.

This rearrangement joins TRBV25-1 to TRBJ2-2; D possibly corresponds to TRBD1 (5 bases). V lost 6 bases and J 4 bases, leaving 12 bases between the germline ends. Germline V gene data show CDR1 as MGHDK and CDR2 as SYGVNS. This CDR3 region has 14 residues. This chain's CDR3 is CASRDGRGTGELFF. Written as DNA, the CDR3 is TGTGCCAGCAGAGATGGTAGGGGCACCGGGGAGCTGTTTTTT.

The chain links TRBV29-1 to TRBJ1-4, with 7 bases fitting TRBD1. Trimming removed 7 bases from V and 7 bases from J; junction bases left unmatched: 9. The CDR3 has 13 amino acids. From germline, CDR1 is SQVTM and CDR2 ANQGSEA. As DNA, the CDR3 is TGCAGCGGACAGACAGGGCGTGGTGAAAAACTGTTTTTT. This codes for CSGQTGRGEKLFF. The full variable domain, in which reference TRBV29-1 and TRBJ1-4 provide the parts outside the CDR3, is SAVISQKPSRDICQRGTSLTIQCQVDSQVTMMFWYRQQPGQSLTLIATANQGSEATYESGFVIDKFPISRPNLTFSTLTVSNMSPEDSSIYLCSGQTGRGEKLFFGSGTQLSVL.

This clone was detected only a few times. The sample has other DNA sequences that encode this CDR3 too. This chain connects TRBV29-1 to TRBJ2-2; TRBD1 aligns across 7 bases. CDR1 SQVTM and CDR2 ANQGSEA come from the germline V gene. CDR3 length equals 13 residues. Trimming cost V 4 bases and J 5 bases; bases outside gene matches: 4. The chain's CDR3 is CSVGQGVTGELFF. The CDR3, as DNA: TGCAGCGTTGGCCAGGGGGTAACCGGGGAGCTGTTTTTT.